This passage covers 10 T cell receptor beta chains from one sample sequenced in a study of control samples from healthy donors and cancer patients (TCRdb year 2020). The library was obtained by the immunoSEQ multiplex PCR assay. Here the immuneACCESS table is served through TCRdb, limited to in-frame sequences with V and J called. Missing clones are a known gap in these copies; in checked studies unresolved V genes cover under half, and the rest lacks a known reason. A total of about 45,000 clones appear in this sample, roughly 90% of them only once. Roughly 23% of the sample goes to the ten largest clones. The sample consisted of PBMCs. Every receptor here comes from a woman aged 40 to 50 with head and neck cancer.

The chain uses TRBV5-8 and TRBJ2-1; the match to TRBD1 covers 7 bases. Germline V gene lookup returns CDR1 SGHTS and CDR2 YDEGEE. The CDR3 contains 15 residues. The ends lost 5 bases at V and 4 bases at J; junction bases unmatched: 9. CDR3 protein: CASSQGDTPYNEQFF. In nucleotides, the CDR3 is TGTGCCAGCAGTCAGGGGGATACACCTTACAATGAGCAGTTCTTC. Combining the CDR3 with reference TRBV5-8 and TRBJ2-1 gives the whole variable domain EAGVTQSPTHLIKTRGQQATLRCSPISGHTSVYWYQQALGLGLQFLLWYDEGEERNRGNFPPRFSGRQFPNYSSELNVNALELEDSALYLCASSQGDTPYNEQFFGPGTRLTVL.

The rearrangement links TRBV6-1 to TRBJ1-1; D unclear. Trimming shortened V by 4 bases and J by 2 bases, and 11 bases separated the two germline ends. Per germline, CDR1 MNHNS and CDR2 SASEGT. The CDR3 totals 14 residues. CDR3 in amino acids: CASSGTAINTEAFF. The CDR3 DNA follows: TGTGCCAGCAGTGGCACAGCCATCAACACTGAAGCTTTCTTT.

The chain joins TRBV4-1 to TRBJ1-1; a weak D match, TRBD1 (5 bases). V lost 0 bases and J lost 9, with 14 bases in between. Germline values: CDR1 MGHRA, CDR2 YSYEKL. The CDR3 spans 14 residues. The CDR3 nucleotides are TGCGCCAGCAGCCAAGATCGGGACCTGGATCAAGCTTTCTTT. Its translation is CASSQDRDLDQAFF.

This chain links TRBV2 with TRBJ2-1; 10 bases are a match to TRBD2. This CDR3 comprises 15 residues. J lost 9 bases, V lost 4 bases, and 9 bases had no gene match. CDR1 and CDR2 (germline): SNHLY, FYNNEI. CDR3 in amino acids: CASSADSGGALEQFF. CDR3 nucleotides: TGTGCCAGCAGTGCTGACAGCGGGGGGGCCCTTGAGCAGTTCTTC.

The chain is built from TRBV7-6 and TRBJ1-4, with D tentatively TRBD1 (5 bases). The V end lost 5 bases, the J end lost 0 bases, and 16 bases lay between the germline ends. The CDR3 extends over 17 amino acids. Per germline, CDR1 SGHVS and CDR2 FNYEAQ. The CDR3 DNA reads TGTGCCAGCAGCCCCCAGGGTTTGGTCGCAACTAATGAAAAACTGTTTTTT. Translated, it gives CASSPQGLVATNEKLFF.

The chain is built from TRBV28 and TRBJ1-2; D unresolved. V was cut by 2 bases and J by 8 bases, with 15 bases left in between. In germline, CDR1 is MDHEN, CDR2 SYDVKM. The CDR3 extends over 14 amino acids. The CDR3 is CASSLPGPVGGYTF. CDR3 bases: TGTGCCAGCAGTTTACCCGGGCCCGTAGGGGGCTACACCTTC.

The chain is built from TRBV29-1 and TRBJ2-1; no clear D. The CDR3 totals 14 residues. V was shortened by 4 bases and J by 0 bases, with 10 bases between the two germline ends. CDR1 and CDR2 (germline): SQVTM, ANQGSEA. CDR3 in amino acids: CSVVRISSYNEQFF. CDR3 DNA sequence: TGCAGCGTTGTGCGTATTAGCTCCTACAATGAGCAGTTCTTC.

The chain uses TRBV28 and TRBJ2-7; D not certain. V lost 1 base and J lost 3, with 10 bases in between. Per the germline V gene, CDR1 is MDHEN and CDR2 is SYDVKM. The length of the CDR3 is 14 residues. The CDR3 sequence: CASSLSLRRYEQYF. CDR3 nucleotide sequence: TGTGCCAGCAGTTTATCCTTGAGGCGCTACGAGCAGTACTTC. Based on the CDR3 plus reference TRBV28 and TRBJ2-7, the full variable domain is DVKVTQSSRYLVKRTGEKVFLECVQDMDHENMFWYRQDPGLGLRLIYFSYDVKMKEKGDIPEGYSVSREKKERFSLILESASTNQTSMYLCASSLSLRRYEQYFGPGTRLTVT.

The chain uses TRBV28 and TRBJ2-7; 10 bases are shared with TRBD2. Germline trimming cut 6 bases from V and 7 bases from J; bases unmatched to any gene: 12. The CDR3 has 15 residues. CDR1 and CDR2 (germline): MDHEN, SYDVKM. For the CDR3, the DNA is TGTGCCAGCAGCCCCGGGACTAGCGCCCAAAAGGAGCAGTACTTC. Amino acids: CASSPGTSAQKEQYF.

The V call is TRBV11-1, the J call TRBJ1-2; D gene ambiguous. Per germline, CDR1 SGHAT and CDR2 FQDESV (reference sequence). The V end lost 5 bases, the J end lost 6 bases, and 13 bases lay between the germline ends. The CDR3 has 13 amino acids. CDR3 nucleotide sequence: TGTGCCAGCAGCCCGGGCCAGAGGGATGGCTACACCTTC. Its translation is CASSPGQRDGYTF. Filled out from reference TRBV11-1 and TRBJ1-2, the complete variable domain reads EAEVAQSPRYKITEKSQAVAFWCDPISGHATLYWYRQILGQGPELLVQFQDESVVDDSQLPKDRFSAERLKGVDSTLKIQPAELGDSAMYLCASSPGQRDGYTFGSGTRLTVV.